This T cell receptor (beta chain) was identified in a study of blood T cell repertoires in COVID-19. Study details: Samples of COVID-19 (acute and convalescent) were obtained from the United States, Italy and Spain. Sample material is recorded as cDNA or gDNA derived from T cells, B-cell-depleted T cells, or PBMCs.

CDR3 length equals 11 residues. Trimming shortened V by 1 base and J by 6 bases, and 4 bases separated the two germline ends. The germline V gene has CDR1 MNHNS and CDR2 SASEGT. The table came from immunoSEQ multiplex PCR; TCRdb's copy has only in-frame clones and leaves some out. The top ten hold around a quarter of the sample, which has roughly 85,000 clones, 80% to 90% seen once. Material: peripheral blood. The sequence was collected from a man aged 50-59 years with active or convalescent COVID-19. This chain joins TRBV6-1 and TRBJ2-7; no clear D gene. Here the CDR3 DNA reads TGTGCCAGCAGTGAAGGAGGCGAGCAGTACTTC. Translating gives CASSEGGEQYF.